Below, 5 T cell receptor delta chains from the same sample are listed, as sequenced in a study of Vδ1+ human thymocytes. RNA was extracted from the cells and then reverse transcribed. The CDR3 regions were amplified by multiplex PCR from V-gene primers to a constant-region primer. With CATT, TCRdb re-called clones from the multiplex PCR reads. Of approximately 25,000 delta-chain clones listed, around 7.4% are singletons. Their recognized antigens are unknown. The study's findings and limits: Highly polyclonal TRG and TRD repertoires with Gaussian CDR3 length distributions appeared in thymus.

The sequenced material came from Vdelta1+ gamma-delta thymocytes from the thymus. Subset: FACS-sorted CD3+ TCRalphabeta- TCRVdelta1+ TCRVdelta2- thymocytes. Receptors were obtained from a girl under two years old who had congenital heart surgery.

This clone was picked up a small number of times. The rearrangement uses TRDV1 and TRDJ1; TRDD3 agrees at 8 bases. There are 19 residues in the CDR3. Trimming removed 4 bases from V and 2 bases from J; junction bases left unmatched: 18. Germline assignment: CDR1 TSWWSYY and CDR2 QGS. DNA for the CDR3: TGTGCTCTTGGGGGCCTCACTTGGTGGGGGATTAGAGGTACCGATAAACTCATCTTT. This encodes CALGGLTWWGIRGTDKLIF.

V and J are TRDV1 and TRDJ1; D gene ambiguous. Germline loops: CDR1 TSWWSYY, CDR2 QGS. The CDR3 runs to 17 residues. Between the trimmed V and J ends, which lost 1 base and 3 bases, there was a span of 18 bases. DNA for the CDR3: TGTGCTCTTGGGGAACCTTGGCTCGTTTTAGGGTCCGATAAACTCATCTTT. Its protein is CALGEPWLVLGSDKLIF.

This clone was seen a handful of times. V usage is TRDV1 and J usage is TRDJ1; 11 bases are a match to TRDD3. Germline V gene sequence: CDR1 TSWWSYY, CDR2 QGS. Trimming removed 5 bases from V and 0 bases from J; junction bases left unmatched: 20. The CDR3 runs to 21 residues. The CDR3 DNA reads as TGTGCTCTTGGGCCCCCCTACGACCTTAAACTGGGGGATAGCTACACCGATAAACTCATCTTT. Its translation: CALGPPYDLKLGDSYTDKLIF.

This clone was seen more than once but under ten times. V gene TRDV1 combines with J gene TRDJ1; the match to TRDD3 covers 9 bases. The V gene end was trimmed by 4 bases and the J gene end by 0 bases; junction bases not matched to a gene: 12. This CDR3 comprises 18 residues. The germline V gene encodes CDR1 TSWWSYY and CDR2 QGS. CDR3 protein: CALGGYRGYACYTDKLIF. The CDR3 nucleotides read TGTGCTCTTGGGGGATATCGGGGATACGCTTGTTACACCGATAAACTCATCTTT.

V is TRDV1 and J is TRDJ1; D is unclear. The CDR3 spans 17 residues. The germline V and J ends were trimmed by 2 bases and 2 bases, with 18 bases remaining between them. Germline-derived CDR1 and CDR2 are TSWWSYY and QGS. CDR3 amino acids: CALGEGLPPEETDKLIF. The CDR3 DNA sequence: TGTGCTCTTGGGGAAGGGTTGCCCCCCGAGGAAACCGATAAACTCATCTTT.